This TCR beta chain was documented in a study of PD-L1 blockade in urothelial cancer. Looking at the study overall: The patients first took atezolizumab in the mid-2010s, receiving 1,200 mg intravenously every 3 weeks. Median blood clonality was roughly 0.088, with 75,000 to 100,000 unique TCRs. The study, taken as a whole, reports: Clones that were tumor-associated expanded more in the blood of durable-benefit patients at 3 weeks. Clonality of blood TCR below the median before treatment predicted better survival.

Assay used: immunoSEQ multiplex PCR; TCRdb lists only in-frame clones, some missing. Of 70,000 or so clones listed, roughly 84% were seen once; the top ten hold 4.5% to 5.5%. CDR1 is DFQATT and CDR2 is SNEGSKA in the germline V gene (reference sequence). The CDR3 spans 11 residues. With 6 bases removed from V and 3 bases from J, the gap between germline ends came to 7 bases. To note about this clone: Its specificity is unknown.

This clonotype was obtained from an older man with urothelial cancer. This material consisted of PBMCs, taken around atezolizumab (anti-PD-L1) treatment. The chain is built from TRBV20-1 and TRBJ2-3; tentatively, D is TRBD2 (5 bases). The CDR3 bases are TGCAGTGCGGGGAGAACAGATACGCAGTATTTT. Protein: CSAGRTDTQYF.